Below are 23 T cell receptor beta chains sequenced from a single sample in a study of T cell repertoires in cytomegalovirus infection. Their target antigens are unknown. Each CDR3 protein is one row after TCRdb ran MiXCR on the reads. The sample yields 750,000 to 950,000 distinct CDR3 sequences, 25% to 30% seen once. The sample was cultured CD8+ T cells from PBMCs, taken from culture after CMV antigen stimulation. The source of these receptors is a human donor in good health (CMV status not recorded). Some clones in this sample may be carry-over from other donors' samples.

CDR3 in DNA: TGTGCCAGCAGCTTACTATCGGGGGGCTCCTATAATTCACCCCTCCACTTT. Encoded protein: CASSLLSGGSYNSPLHF. The chain has TRBV7-3 and TRBJ1-6; a possible D gene is TRBD1 (5 bases). V shed 2 bases and J shed 0 bases, with 11 bases lying between them. Germline V lookup: CDR1 SGHTA, CDR2 FQGTGA. The CDR3 consists of 17 residues.

The chain employs TRBV7-8 and TRBJ1-5, with TRBD1 as a possible D gene (6 bases). The V end was cut by 5 bases, the J end by 7 bases, with 15 bases between. The CDR3 covers 14 residues. Germline V CDR1 and CDR2: SGHVS, FQNEAQ. CDR3 loop: CASSPGRGGQPQHF. The CDR3 DNA is TGTGCCAGCAGCCCGGGGAGGGGGGGGCAGCCCCAGCATTTT. Full variable domain (remainder filled in from reference TRBV7-8 and TRBJ1-5): GAGVSQSPRYKVAKRGQDVALRCDPISGHVSLFWYQQALGQGPEFLTYFQNEAQLDKSGLPSDRFFAERPEGSVSTLKIQRTQQEDSAVYLCASSPGRGGQPQHFGDGTRLSIL.

The V call is TRBV5-1, the J call TRBJ1-1; unclear D gene. Per germline, CDR1 SGHRS and CDR2 YFSETQ. This CDR3 spans 15 amino acids. V was clipped by 6 bases and J by 1 base, with 16 bases between them. In nucleotides, the CDR3 is TGCGCCAGCACCCTGGAAGGAGGTTGGAACACTGAAGCTTTCTTT. It specifies CASTLEGGWNTEAFF.

This clonotype was seen a few times. The V call is TRBV19, the J call TRBJ1-1, with a weak D call TRBD1 (5 bases). Germline loops: CDR1 LNHDA, CDR2 SQIVND (reference sequence). This CDR3 is built from 12 residues. The V end was cut by 10 bases, the J end by 4 bases, with 13 bases between. CDR3 amino acids: CATHPGGTEAFF. The CDR3 nucleotides are TGTGCCACGCACCCTGGGGGCACTGAAGCTTTCTTT.

This rearrangement joins TRBV9 to TRBJ1-4; D is uncertain. V was clipped by 0 bases and J by 5 bases, with 5 bases between them. The germline V gene has CDR1 SGDLS and CDR2 YYNGEE. CDR3 length: 13 residues. CDR3 sequence: CASSVVPNEKLFF. For the CDR3, the DNA is TGTGCCAGCAGCGTAGTACCAAATGAAAAACTGTTTTTT.

The V gene is TRBV5-6, the J gene TRBJ1-3; no firm D call. The V gene lost 2 bases and the J gene lost 0 bases, with 6 bases spanning the gap. From germline, CDR1 is SGHDT and CDR2 YYEEEE. This CDR3 is 14 amino acids long. As DNA, the CDR3 is TGTGCCAGCAGCTTTCGGTCCTCTGGAAACACCATATATTTT. This sequence encodes CASSFRSSGNTIYF.

V usage is TRBV6-5 and J usage is TRBJ1-2; TRBD1 matches at 7 bases. The CDR3 has 15 amino acids. J lost 3 bases, V lost 8 bases, and 12 bases had no gene match. From germline, CDR1 is MNHEY and CDR2 SVGAGI. CDR3 DNA: TGTGCCAGCCGACTTCGACAGGGATTAGACTATGGCTACACCTTC. It codes for CASRLRQGLDYGYTF.

The chain uses TRBV7-9 and TRBJ1-1, with 9 bases identical to TRBD1. The germline gives CDR1 SEHNR, CDR2 FQNEAQ (reference sequence). V dropped 1 base and J dropped 6; count of bases not matched to a gene: 9. The CDR3 is 16 amino acids. CDR3 bases: TGTGCCAGCAGCTTAGACAGGGGGCGTAGTCTCTCTGAAGCTTTCTTT. Translated, it gives CASSLDRGRSLSEAFF. The full variable domain, in which reference TRBV7-9 and TRBJ1-1 provide the parts outside the CDR3, is DTGVSQNPRHKITKRGQNVTFRCDPISEHNRLYWYRQTLGQGPEFLTYFQNEAQLEKSRLLSDRFSAERPKGSFSTLEIQRTEQGDSAMYLCASSLDRGRSLSEAFFGQGTRLTVV.

The CDR3, as DNA: TGTGCCAGCAGCTTAGTTAGCGGGGCGCAGTATTTT. Translation gives CASSLVSGAQYF. The chain is built from TRBV7-6 and TRBJ2-3, with 8 nucleotides matching TRBD2. V was pared by 1 base and J by 10 bases, with 1 base of the junction left unmatched. This CDR3 region has 12 residues. Germline V gene lookup returns CDR1 SGHVS and CDR2 FNYEAQ.

This clonotype turned up a few times. The genes are TRBV6-6 and TRBJ2-1; D might be TRBD2 (6 bases). The CDR3 is 16 amino acids. Germline V lookup: CDR1 MNHNY, CDR2 SVGAGI (reference sequence). V dropped 0 bases and J dropped 6 bases, with 15 bases sitting between them. The DNA of the CDR3 is TGTGCCAGCAGTTACTCGGGAGGTCCGGATATCAATGAGCAGTTCTTC. This codes for CASSYSGGPDINEQFF.

A few counts support this clonotype. The gene calls are TRBV4-2 and TRBJ1-3; D remains unclear. From germline, CDR1 is LGHNA and CDR2 YNFKEQ. The germline V and J ends were trimmed by 1 base and 8 bases, with 3 bases remaining between them. This CDR3 contains 11 residues. Here the CDR3 reads CASSQGYTIYF. The CDR3 nucleotides read TGTGCCAGCAGCCAAGGTTACACCATATATTTT.

This clonotype showed up just a few times. This chain uses TRBV19 with TRBJ1-6; D gene ambiguous. The germline V gene has CDR1 LNHDA and CDR2 SQIVND (reference sequence). This CDR3 has 13 amino acids. V gave up 3 bases and J gave up 4 bases, with 4 bases separating them. CDR3 region: CASSIQYNSPLHF. In DNA form, the CDR3 reads TGTGCCAGTAGTATCCAGTATAATTCACCCCTCCACTTT.

The chain links TRBV7-9 to TRBJ1-1, with D unresolved. The germline V gene encodes CDR1 SEHNR and CDR2 FQNEAQ (reference sequence). The CDR3 is 16 amino acids. V lost 3 bases, J lost 0 bases, and 14 bases lay in between. The CDR3 DNA follows: TGTGCCAGCAGCTTCCCCAGCGATAGGGTGAACACTGAAGCTTTCTTT. This codes for CASSFPSDRVNTEAFF.

This clonotype was observed a handful of times. The chain joins TRBV14 to TRBJ2-6; 7 positions agree with TRBD1. The germline V gene encodes CDR1 SGHDN and CDR2 FVKESK. The CDR3 sequence is 17 residues long. V dropped 0 bases and J dropped 2; count of bases not matched to a gene: 4. The CDR3 loop reads CASSQETGRTGANVLTF. The CDR3 coding sequence is TGTGCCAGCAGCCAAGAGACAGGGCGGACTGGGGCCAACGTCCTGACTTTC.

The chain joins TRBV10-3 to TRBJ2-1; the match to TRBD1 covers 8 bases. The CDR3 spans 15 residues. The germline V gene encodes CDR1 ENHRY and CDR2 SYGVKD. The V segment lost 6 bases and the J segment 10 bases; nucleotides outside the gene matches: 14. This chain's CDR3 is CAIRLTIGQGGEQFF. CDR3 nucleotides: TGTGCCATCAGACTCACTATCGGACAGGGAGGAGAGCAGTTCTTC.

This clonotype showed up just a few times. The rearrangement links TRBV29-1 to TRBJ1-2, with D maybe TRBD1 (5 bases). Germline CDR1 SQVTM, CDR2 ANQGSEA. This CDR3 is built from 11 residues. The V and J ends lost 4 bases and 7 bases respectively, with 10 bases between them. CDR3 sequence reads: CSVGGTAGYTF. In DNA, the CDR3 is TGCAGCGTTGGTGGGACCGCTGGCTACACCTTC.

This chain links TRBV6-6 with TRBJ2-5; perhaps TRBD2 as D (6 bases). Looked up from germline, CDR1 is MNHNY and CDR2 is SVGAGI (reference sequence). The CDR3 spans 14 residues. Between the trimmed V and J ends, which lost 7 bases and 7 bases, there was a span of 19 bases. CDR3 region: CASTPDLIGGTQYF. CDR3 coding DNA: TGTGCCAGCACCCCGGACCTTATCGGGGGGACCCAGTACTTC.

The genes are TRBV10-3 and TRBJ1-3; D unresolved. The CDR3 contains 11 residues. V shed 7 bases and J shed 0 bases, with 1 base lying between them. The germline CDR1 and CDR2 sequences are ENHRY and SYGVKD. The CDR3 sequence is CAITSGNTIYF. The CDR3, as DNA: TGTGCCATCACCTCTGGAAACACCATATATTTT.

This clonotype showed up just once. One base away lies a much larger clone, so this may be a sequencing read error. Since the CDR3 does not end with the conserved phenylalanine or tryptophan, this likely comes from a read error. The chain is built from TRBV4-1 and TRBJ1-4; 8 bases are shared with TRBD1. This CDR3 spans 17 amino acids. Germline assignment: CDR1 MGHRA and CDR2 YSYEKL. Losses at the gene ends were 4 bases for V and 0 bases for J; bases not matched to a gene: 7. CDR3 loop: CASSRAQGVATNEKLFL. CDR3 DNA sequence: TGCGCCAGCAGCCGCGCACAGGGGGTTGCAACTAATGAAAAACTGTTTTTA.

This clonotype turned up a few times. Here the CDR3 DNA reads TGTGCCAGCAGTTACTCGCCTCCGTCAGGGGCTCCTAACTATGGCTACACCTTC. This translates into CASSYSPPSGAPNYGYTF. V usage is TRBV6-5 and J usage is TRBJ1-2; tentatively, D is TRBD1 (6 bases). The CDR3 covers 18 residues. V gave up 0 bases and J gave up 0 bases, with 17 bases separating them. From germline, CDR1 is MNHEY and CDR2 SVGAGI.

J is TRBJ2-7 and V is TRBV6-1; D might be TRBD2 (6 bases). Germline V gives CDR1 MNHNS, CDR2 SASEGT. V lost 5 bases, J lost 7 bases, and 15 bases lay in between. CDR3 length equals 13 residues. The CDR3, as DNA: TGTGCCAGCAGTTCAACGGGGGTTGGGGAGCAGTACGTC. Translation gives CASSSTGVGEQYV.

The rearrangement links TRBV7-8 to TRBJ2-2, with unresolved D. From germline, CDR1 is SGHVS and CDR2 FQNEAQ. Trimming shortened V by 3 bases and J by 9 bases, and 14 bases separated the two germline ends. The CDR3 loop spans 14 amino acids. The CDR3, as DNA: TGTGCCAGCAGCTTCCGTGAAGGGAATCGGGAGCTGTTTTTT. Translated: CASSFREGNRELFF.

The chain has TRBV12-3 or TRBV12-4 and TRBJ1-3; possible D gene TRBD1, 5 bases. The V end was cut by 3 bases, the J end by 0 bases, with 15 bases between. The CDR3 covers 17 residues. The CDR3 nucleotides are TGTGCCAGCAGTTTGAATCGTGGGGCCAGCTCTGGAAACACCATATATTTT. Protein: CASSLNRGASSGNTIYF.